These 19 T cell receptor beta chains came from one sample sequenced in a study of blood T cells in healthy people across ages. Alongside a J-beta primer mix, a sample-barcoded 5' primer served in a second PCR lasting about 7 to 11 cycles. TCRdb analysed the 5' RACE reads with MiXCR anew, one entry per CDR3 protein. Of 1.5 million to 1.8 million distinct CDR3 sequences in the sample, roughly two fifths were seen once. Sequencing was carried out using blood. These receptors all come from a woman aged 18-30 years in good health.

This clonotype showed up just a few times. The CDR3 here is CASSREGMSNQPQHF. The CDR3 nucleotides are TGTGCCAGCAGCCGGGAGGGAATGAGCAATCAGCCCCAGCATTTT. J is TRBJ1-5 and V is TRBV7-2; no reliable D call. The CDR3 is 15 amino acids. In germline, CDR1 is SGHTA, CDR2 FQGNSA. V lost 5 bases and J 1 base, leaving 12 bases between the germline ends.

The rearrangement joins TRBV7-9 to TRBJ2-7; 7 bases agree with TRBD1. The junction had 8 bases not matched to a gene; V was cut back by 1 base and J by 2 bases. The CDR3 has 16 residues. Looked up from germline, CDR1 is SEHNR and CDR2 is FQNEAQ (reference sequence). CDR3 nucleotides: TGTGCCAGCAGCTTAGGATTTGGACAGGCCACCTACGAGCAGTACTTC. Translated: CASSLGFGQATYEQYF. The full variable domain, completed using reference TRBV7-9 and TRBJ2-7, is DTGVSQNPRHKITKRGQNVTFRCDPISEHNRLYWYRQTLGQGPEFLTYFQNEAQLEKSRLLSDRFSAERPKGSFSTLEIQRTEQGDSAMYLCASSLGFGQATYEQYFGPGTRLTVT.

A few counts support this clonotype. The chain uses TRBV7-2 and TRBJ2-1; D possibly matches TRBD1 or TRBD2 (5 bases each). In germline, CDR1 is SGHTA, CDR2 FQGNSA. CDR3 length: 13 residues. The V and J ends lost 2 bases and 8 bases respectively, with 10 bases between them. DNA for the CDR3: TGTGCCAGCAGCTTAACCCTGGGACATGAGCAGTTCTTC. Translated, it gives CASSLTLGHEQFF.

In this sample, this clonotype turned up a few times. The V gene is TRBV4-3, the J gene TRBJ2-7; TRBD2 is a possible D gene (6 bases). Germline loops: CDR1 LGHNA, CDR2 YSLEER. The V end lost 2 bases, the J end lost 6 bases, and 11 bases lay between the germline ends. CDR3 length: 13 residues. The CDR3 sequence: CASSQNLAFEQYF. CDR3 bases: TGCGCCAGCAGCCAAAACCTAGCGTTCGAGCAGTACTTC.

The rearrangement uses TRBV10-3 and TRBJ1-5; D gene unclear. CDR1 is ENHRY and CDR2 is SYGVKD in the germline V gene. This CDR3 is built from 10 residues. With 6 bases removed from V and 3 bases from J, the gap between germline ends came to 0 bases. CDR3 bases: TGTGCCATCAGCAATCAGCCCCAGCATTTT. Translating it yields CAISNQPQHF.

In this sample, this clonotype turned up a few times. This chain joins TRBV7-9 and TRBJ2-5, with 11 bases aligning to TRBD2. Losses at the gene ends were 1 base for V and 3 bases for J; bases not matched to a gene: 13. Germline CDR1 and CDR2: SEHNR and FQNEAQ (reference sequence). This CDR3 has 19 residues. The CDR3 sequence: CASSLGLGLADLGEETQYF. The CDR3, as DNA: TGTGCCAGCAGCTTAGGTCTGGGACTAGCGGACCTCGGGGAAGAGACCCAGTACTTC.

J is TRBJ2-5 and V is TRBV4-2; D is uncertain. Germline lookup yields CDR1 LGHNA and CDR2 YNFKEQ. The CDR3 spans 15 residues. V was shortened by 0 bases and J by 2 bases, with 10 bases between the two germline ends. CDR3 DNA sequence: TGTGCCAGCAGCCAAGACCCAGTCGGGCAAGAGACCCAGTACTTC. It translates to CASSQDPVGQETQYF.

In DNA, the CDR3 is TGTGCCAGCAGCCCTCCCGGGACAGGAAAAAGGGAGCTGTTTTTT. It yields the protein CASSPPGTGKRELFF. V usage is TRBV7-9 and J usage is TRBJ2-2; TRBD1 matches 8 bases. V gave up 5 bases and J gave up 9 bases; unmatched junction bases: 11. Per germline, CDR1 SEHNR and CDR2 FQNEAQ (reference sequence). This CDR3 is 15 amino acids long.

The chain uses TRBV28 and TRBJ2-5; 12 positions match TRBD2. From germline, CDR1 is MDHEN and CDR2 SYDVKM. The CDR3 spans 15 residues. The junction had 3 bases not matched to a gene; V was cut back by 5 bases and J by 2 bases. CDR3 region: CASSLAGGAQETQYF. The CDR3 DNA sequence: TGTGCCAGCAGTCTAGCGGGAGGGGCTCAAGAGACCCAGTACTTC.

J is TRBJ2-5 and V is TRBV3-1; D perhaps matches TRBD2 (6 bases). Per germline, CDR1 LGHDT and CDR2 YNNKEL (reference sequence). The ends were cut back, 4 bases at V and 11 bases at J, with 20 bases in the middle. The CDR3 covers 14 residues. The CDR3 nucleotides are TGTGCCAGCAGCCGTTACGGGGGACTTAATGAGCAGTACTTC. As protein: CASSRYGGLNEQYF.

The rearrangement uses TRBV12-3 or TRBV12-4 and TRBJ2-7; D gene uncertain. Trimming left V 4 bases short and J 4 bases short, with 14 bases between. CDR3 length: 14 amino acids. The CDR3 DNA follows: TGTGCCAGCAGTTGTGGCAGTTTCTTTTACGAGCAGTACTTC. Its protein product is CASSCGSFFYEQYF.

This clonotype was counted between two and nine times. The genes are TRBV5-1 and TRBJ2-7; 7 bases fit TRBD1. The CDR3 runs to 13 residues. Germline CDR1 SGHRS, CDR2 YFSETQ. V trimming: 0 bases; J trimming: 4 bases; junction bases outside the gene matches: 1. The CDR3 here is CASSLGGQYEQYF. The CDR3 DNA reads TGCGCCAGCAGCTTGGGGGGACAGTACGAGCAGTACTTC. The variable domain in full, completed from reference TRBV5-1 and TRBJ2-7, reads KAGVTQTPRYLIKTRGQQVTLSCSPISGHRSVSWYQQTPGQGLQFLFEYFSETQRNKGNFPGRFSGRQFSNSRSEMNVSTLELGDSALYLCASSLGGQYEQYFGPGTRLTVT.

This clonotype was recorded a few times. V and J are TRBV6-6 and TRBJ1-1; D remains ambiguous. This CDR3 is built from 14 residues. Germline V gene data show CDR1 as MNHNY and CDR2 as SVGAGI (reference sequence). V was cut by 3 bases and J by 1 base, with 9 bases left in between. CDR3 loop: CASSYPGRNTEAFF. DNA for the CDR3: TGTGCCAGCAGTTATCCCGGACGGAACACTGAAGCTTTCTTT.

This clonotype occurred a few times. The V and J genes are TRBV20-1 and TRBJ2-7, with a weak D call TRBD1 (6 bases). CDR1 DFQATT and CDR2 SNEGSKA come from the germline V gene (reference sequence). Trimming stripped 3 bases from V and 3 bases from J, with 9 bases between. CDR3 length: 12 residues. As DNA, the CDR3 is TGCAGTGCTAGGGGGACAAACTACGAGCAGTACTTC. Translation: CSARGTNYEQYF.

This clonotype was counted between two and nine times. This chain connects TRBV4-1 to TRBJ2-3; D call uncertain. The ends were cut back, 2 bases at V and 4 bases at J, with 13 bases in the middle. Germline V gene lookup returns CDR1 MGHRA and CDR2 YSYEKL. The CDR3 contains 15 residues. Here the CDR3 reads CASSQFPAPADTQYF. The CDR3 DNA follows: TGCGCCAGCAGCCAATTTCCAGCCCCGGCAGATACGCAGTATTTT.

There are a few counts of this clonotype. V and J are TRBV5-1 and TRBJ1-1; perhaps TRBD1 as D (5 bases). The ends were cut back, 2 bases at V and 1 base at J, with 9 bases in the middle. This CDR3 spans 14 amino acids. The germline V gene has CDR1 SGHRS and CDR2 YFSETQ. The chain's CDR3 is CASSFGGTNTEAFF. For the CDR3, the DNA is TGCGCCAGCAGCTTCGGGGGGACGAACACTGAAGCTTTCTTT. The complete variable domain, with remaining parts taken from reference TRBV5-1 and TRBJ1-1, reads KAGVTQTPRYLIKTRGQQVTLSCSPISGHRSVSWYQQTPGQGLQFLFEYFSETQRNKGNFPGRFSGRQFSNSRSEMNVSTLELGDSALYLCASSFGGTNTEAFFGQGTRLTVV.

The chain has TRBV9 and TRBJ1-6; no firm D call. This CDR3 contains 14 residues. CDR1 is SGDLS, CDR2 YYNGEE, per germline. Trimming pared 4 bases from V and 8 bases from J, leaving 13 bases between. The CDR3, as DNA: TGTGCCAGCAGCACGGACCCCTGGGATTCACCCCTCCACTTT. This gives the protein CASSTDPWDSPLHF.

The V and J genes are TRBV2 and TRBJ2-5, with 7 bases that match TRBD2. This CDR3 comprises 15 residues. Per the germline V gene, CDR1 is SNHLY and CDR2 is FYNNEI. V shed 6 bases, J shed 5 bases, and the junction held 12 bases outside the gene matches. The CDR3 DNA is TGTGCCAGCAGGTGGCGGGAGACGGGTCGCGAGACCCAGTACTTC. Residues: CASRWRETGRETQYF.

This clonotype was seen more than once but under ten times. V gene TRBV6-5 combines with J gene TRBJ1-5; D unclear. This CDR3 is 13 amino acids long. The V end lost 8 bases, the J end lost 2 bases, and 10 bases lay between the germline ends. Germline assignment: CDR1 MNHEY and CDR2 SVGAGI. CDR3 loop: CASRGPRNQPQHF. DNA of the CDR3: TGTGCCAGCCGAGGTCCGCGCAATCAGCCCCAGCATTTT.